These 8 T cell receptor beta chains originate from one sample sequenced in a study of CD8 T cells in Susac syndrome. An amount of RNA that ranged from roughly 0.5 to 1 ug was reverse transcribed with random hexamers. TCRdb processed the immunoSEQ multiplex PCR reads anew with MiXCR; each CDR3 protein has one entry. The sample has about 300,000 distinct CDR3 sequences, 70% to 90% seen once. The sequencing sample was made of CD8+ T cells from PBMCs. The receptors shown here come from a human donor with multiple sclerosis.

V usage is TRBV7-3 and J usage is TRBJ2-7; TRBD1 might be the D (6 bases). The CDR3 runs to 13 residues. The V end lost 5 bases, the J end lost 4 bases, and 12 bases lay between the germline ends. The germline V gene encodes CDR1 SGHTA and CDR2 FQGTGA. CDR3: CASSEHREYEQYF. In nucleotides, the CDR3 is TGTGCCAGCAGCGAACACAGGGAGTACGAGCAGTACTTC.

The chain couples TRBV12-3 or TRBV12-4 to TRBJ2-2; 7 bases map to TRBD2. Trimming at V came to 5 bases and at J to 2 bases, leaving 8 bases not matched to a gene. This CDR3 is built from 16 residues. CDR3 region: CASSPSGTSNTGELFF. The CDR3 region has the DNA TGTGCCAGCAGTCCTAGCGGCACATCAAACACCGGGGAGCTGTTTTTT.

The rearrangement joins TRBV28 to TRBJ2-1, with D hard to call. CDR3 length: 16 residues. Trimming stripped 5 bases from V and 2 bases from J, with 16 bases between. Per the germline V gene, CDR1 is MDHEN and CDR2 is SYDVKM. The CDR3 DNA reads TGTGCCAGCAGTCCACCAGGTGCTATACCCTACAATGAGCAGTTCTTC. Protein product: CASSPPGAIPYNEQFF.

The V gene is TRBV28, the J gene TRBJ2-1, with D maybe TRBD2 (6 bases). The CDR3 is 14 amino acids. The V end was cut by 3 bases, the J end by 8 bases, with 14 bases between. Germline V gives CDR1 MDHEN, CDR2 SYDVKM. The CDR3 loop reads CASSLRGRVHEQFF. The DNA of the CDR3 is TGTGCCAGCAGTTTGCGGGGCCGGGTTCATGAGCAGTTCTTC.

The rearrangement uses TRBV7-2 and TRBJ2-1, with D possibly called TRBD1 or TRBD2 (5 bases each). The ends were cut back, 0 bases at V and 10 bases at J, with 22 bases in the middle. This CDR3 comprises 17 residues. Germline values: CDR1 SGHTA, CDR2 FQGNSA. The DNA of the CDR3 is TGTGCCAGCAGCTTAGCTTTCATCGGGGACCTAGGGAAAGAGCAGTTCTTC. Translation gives CASSLAFIGDLGKEQFF.

The gene calls are TRBV6-6 and TRBJ2-3, with 8 bases aligning to TRBD1. This CDR3 region has 15 residues. In germline, CDR1 is MNHNY, CDR2 SVGAGI (reference sequence). V trimming: 7 bases; J trimming: 5 bases; junction bases outside the gene matches: 11. CDR3 sequence: CASTPGGENQDTQYF. In nucleotides, the CDR3 is TGTGCCAGCACCCCAGGGGGCGAAAACCAAGATACGCAGTATTTT.

This clonotype was detected a few times. V gene TRBV29-1 combines with J gene TRBJ2-1; D is unclear. CDR3 length: 11 amino acids. Between the trimmed V and J ends, which lost 2 bases and 6 bases, there was a span of 5 bases. Germline CDR1 is SQVTM and CDR2 is ANQGSEA. CDR3 protein: CSVERRNEQFF. Here the CDR3 DNA reads TGCAGCGTTGAACGGCGCAATGAGCAGTTCTTC.

V is TRBV7-9 and J is TRBJ2-5; 7 bases line up with TRBD2. Germline V CDR1 and CDR2: SEHNR, FQNEAQ (reference sequence). J was trimmed by 3 bases and V by 2 bases; bases with no gene match: 6. The CDR3 covers 15 residues. The DNA of the CDR3 is TGTGCCAGCAGCTTATTAGCGGGTTTGGAAGAGACCCAGTACTTC. Its protein is CASSLLAGLEETQYF.